Below, one T cell receptor (beta chain) is given with its context. Its antigen is unknown. Trimming at V came to 0 bases and at J to 3 bases, leaving 4 bases not matched to a gene. The CDR3 has 16 residues. The germline V gene encodes CDR1 SGHDT and CDR2 YYEEEE. This sample is part of a study of T-cell reconstitution after alpha-beta-depleted transplantation in children. Whole-study findings and limits: At the one-year point after transplant, T-cell counts and TCRbeta diversity were found to come mostly from T cells that had been newly produced. Several hundred expanded graft clones reportedly gave rise to the alpha-beta T cells present about two months after transplant.

For TCRbeta, the library was prepared with unique molecular identifiers. One entry per CDR3 protein results from TCRdb running MiXCR on the PCR reads. Of 600,000 to 700,000 distinct CDR3 sequences in the sample, under 15% were seen once. Sequencing was performed on PBMCs, taken before TCRalphabeta/CD19-depleted stem cell transplant. This TCR was sampled from a girl aged 2-10 years with congenital amegakaryocytic thrombocytopenia, due to receive a stem cell transplant. The chain employs TRBV5-6 and TRBJ2-3, with 10 positions matching TRBD1. The CDR3 region has the DNA TGTGCCAGCAGCTTGGTGGCGGGACAGGGGACAGATACGCAGTATTTT. Encoded protein: CASSLVAGQGTDTQYF.